The sequence of this T cell receptor beta chain was determined in a study of memory CD4+ T cells and cytomegalovirus serostatus. Single viable CD3+CD4+CD8-CD45RO+ cells were sorted as the memory CD4+ T cells. Data came from immunoSEQ multiplex PCR; TCRdb stores just in-frame clones and leaves some out. In the table there are about 42,000 clones, 65% to 80% of which are singletons. The CDR3 extends over 13 amino acids. Between the trimmed V and J ends, which lost 5 bases and 7 bases, there was a span of 12 bases. CDR1 is MDHEN, CDR2 SYDVKM, per germline. The sequenced sample was memory CD4+ T cells from blood. The TCR originated in an adult in good health and CMV-seronegative. The chain is built from TRBV28 and TRBJ2-1, with TRBD2 as a possible D gene (6 bases). CDR3 sequence reads: CASSTDYLNEQFF. CDR3 DNA sequence: TGTGCCAGCAGTACGGACTATTTAAATGAGCAGTTCTTC.